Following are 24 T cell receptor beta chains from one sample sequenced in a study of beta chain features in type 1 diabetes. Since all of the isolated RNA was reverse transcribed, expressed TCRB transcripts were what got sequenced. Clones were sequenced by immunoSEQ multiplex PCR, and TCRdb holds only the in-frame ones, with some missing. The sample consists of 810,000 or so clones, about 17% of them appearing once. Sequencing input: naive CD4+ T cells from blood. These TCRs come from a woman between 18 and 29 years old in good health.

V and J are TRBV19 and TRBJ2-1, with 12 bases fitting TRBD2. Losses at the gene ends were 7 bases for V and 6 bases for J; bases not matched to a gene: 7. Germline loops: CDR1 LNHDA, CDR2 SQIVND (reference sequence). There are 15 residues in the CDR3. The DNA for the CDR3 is TGTGCCAGTAAGGCGCGGACTAGCGGGACCAATGAGCAGTTCTTC. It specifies CASKARTSGTNEQFF. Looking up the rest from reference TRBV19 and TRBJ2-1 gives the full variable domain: DGGITQSPKYLFRKEGQNVTLSCEQNLNHDAMYWYRQDPGQGLRLIYYSQIVNDFQKGDIAEGYSVSREKKESFPLTVTSAQKNPTAFYLCASKARTSGTNEQFFGPGTRLTVL.

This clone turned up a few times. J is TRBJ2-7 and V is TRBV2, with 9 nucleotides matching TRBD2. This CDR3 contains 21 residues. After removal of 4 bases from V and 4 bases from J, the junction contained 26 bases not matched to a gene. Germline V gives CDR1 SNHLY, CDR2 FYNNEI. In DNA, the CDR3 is TGTGCCAGCAGTGCAAAGGTCCCTAGCGGGATACCAATTCATTCTACATACGAGCAGTACTTC. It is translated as CASSAKVPSGIPIHSTYEQYF.

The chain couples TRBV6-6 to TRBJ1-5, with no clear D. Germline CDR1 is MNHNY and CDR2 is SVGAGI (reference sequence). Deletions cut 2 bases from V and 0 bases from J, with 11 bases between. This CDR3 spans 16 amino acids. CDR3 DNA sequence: TGTGCCAGCAGTTACCCACAGAGTTATAGCAATCAGCCCCAGCATTTT. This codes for CASSYPQSYSNQPQHF.

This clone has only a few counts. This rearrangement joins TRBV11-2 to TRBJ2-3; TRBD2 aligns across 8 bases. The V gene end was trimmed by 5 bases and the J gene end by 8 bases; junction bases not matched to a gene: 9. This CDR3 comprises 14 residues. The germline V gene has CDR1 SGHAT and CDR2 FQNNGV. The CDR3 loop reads CASSPGLGRSTQYF. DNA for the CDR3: TGTGCCAGCAGCCCGGGACTAGGGCGGAGTACGCAGTATTTT.

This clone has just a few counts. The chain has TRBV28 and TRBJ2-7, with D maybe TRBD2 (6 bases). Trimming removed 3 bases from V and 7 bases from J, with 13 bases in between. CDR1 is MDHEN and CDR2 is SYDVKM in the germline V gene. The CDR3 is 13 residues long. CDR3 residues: CASSLGLPGEQYF. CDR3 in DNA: TGTGCCAGCAGTTTGGGACTCCCCGGGGAGCAGTACTTC.

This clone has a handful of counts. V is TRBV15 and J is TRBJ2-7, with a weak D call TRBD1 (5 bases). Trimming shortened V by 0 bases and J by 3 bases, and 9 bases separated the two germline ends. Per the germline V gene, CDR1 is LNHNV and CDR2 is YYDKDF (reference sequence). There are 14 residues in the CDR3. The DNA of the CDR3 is TGTGCCACCAGCAGAGATAGACAGCTCTACGAGCAGTACTTC. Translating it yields CATSRDRQLYEQYF.

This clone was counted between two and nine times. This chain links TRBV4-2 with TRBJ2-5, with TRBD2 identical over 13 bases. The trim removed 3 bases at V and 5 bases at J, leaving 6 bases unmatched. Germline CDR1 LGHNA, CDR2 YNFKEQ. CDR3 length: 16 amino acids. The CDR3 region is CASSHGLAGVTETQYF. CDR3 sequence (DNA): TGTGCCAGCAGCCACGGACTAGCGGGAGTCACGGAGACCCAGTACTTC.

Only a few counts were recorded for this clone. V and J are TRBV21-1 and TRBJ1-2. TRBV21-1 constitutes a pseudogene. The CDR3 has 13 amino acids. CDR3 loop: CASSKCDLTGYTF. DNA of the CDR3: TGTGCCAGCAGCAAATGTGACCTCACGGGCTACACCTTC.

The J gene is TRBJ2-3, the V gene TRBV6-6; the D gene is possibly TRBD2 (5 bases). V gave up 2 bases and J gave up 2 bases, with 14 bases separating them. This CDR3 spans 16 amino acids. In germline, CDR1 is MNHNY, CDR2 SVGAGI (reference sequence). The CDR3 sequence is CASSYPTDGITDTQYF. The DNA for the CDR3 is TGTGCCAGCAGTTACCCGACTGACGGGATCACAGATACGCAGTATTTT.

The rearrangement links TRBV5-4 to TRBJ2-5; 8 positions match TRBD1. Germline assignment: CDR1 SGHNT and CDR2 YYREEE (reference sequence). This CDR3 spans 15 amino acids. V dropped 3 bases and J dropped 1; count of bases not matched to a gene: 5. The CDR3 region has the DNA TGTGCCAGCAGCTGGGGGACAGGCCGCCAAGAGACCCAGTACTTC. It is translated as CASSWGTGRQETQYF.

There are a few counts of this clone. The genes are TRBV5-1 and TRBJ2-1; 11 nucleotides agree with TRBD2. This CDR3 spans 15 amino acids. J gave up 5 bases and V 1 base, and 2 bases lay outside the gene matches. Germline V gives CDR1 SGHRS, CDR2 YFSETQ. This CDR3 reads CASSLLAGGNNEQFF. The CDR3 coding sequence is TGCGCCAGCAGCTTGCTAGCGGGAGGTAACAATGAGCAGTTCTTC.

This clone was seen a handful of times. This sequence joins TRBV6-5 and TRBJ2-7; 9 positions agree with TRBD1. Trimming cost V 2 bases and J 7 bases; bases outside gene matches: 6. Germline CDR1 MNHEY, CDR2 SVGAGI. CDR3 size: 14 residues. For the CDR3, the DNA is TGTGCCAGCAGTTACGGGACAGGGACGGAGGAGCAGTACTTC. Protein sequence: CASSYGTGTEEQYF.

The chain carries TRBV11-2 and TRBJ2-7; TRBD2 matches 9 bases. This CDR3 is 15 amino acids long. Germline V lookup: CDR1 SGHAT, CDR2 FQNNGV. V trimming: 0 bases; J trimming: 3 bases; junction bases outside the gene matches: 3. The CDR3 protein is CASSLEGTSNYEQYF. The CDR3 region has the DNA TGTGCCAGCAGCTTAGAAGGGACTAGCAACTACGAGCAGTACTTC.

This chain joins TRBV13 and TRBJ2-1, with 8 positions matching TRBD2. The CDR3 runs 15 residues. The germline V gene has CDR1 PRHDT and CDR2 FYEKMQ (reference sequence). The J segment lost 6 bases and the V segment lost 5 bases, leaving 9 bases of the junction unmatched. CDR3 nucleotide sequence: TGTGCCAGCAGCCCCAGACGGGAGGGGGGCAATGAGCAGTTCTTC. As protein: CASSPRREGGNEQFF.

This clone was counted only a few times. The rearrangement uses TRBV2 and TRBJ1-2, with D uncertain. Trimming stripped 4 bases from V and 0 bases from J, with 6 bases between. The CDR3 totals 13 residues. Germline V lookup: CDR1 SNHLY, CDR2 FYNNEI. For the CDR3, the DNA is TGTGCCAGCAGTGCCCCAGCTAACTATGGCTACACCTTC. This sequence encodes CASSAPANYGYTF.

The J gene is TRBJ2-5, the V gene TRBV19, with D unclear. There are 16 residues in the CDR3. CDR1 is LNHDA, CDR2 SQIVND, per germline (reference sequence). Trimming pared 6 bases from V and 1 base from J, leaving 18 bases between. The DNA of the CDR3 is TGTGCCAGTAGCCTCACCCGAGACCCGCCCCAAGAGACCCAGTACTTC. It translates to CASSLTRDPPQETQYF.

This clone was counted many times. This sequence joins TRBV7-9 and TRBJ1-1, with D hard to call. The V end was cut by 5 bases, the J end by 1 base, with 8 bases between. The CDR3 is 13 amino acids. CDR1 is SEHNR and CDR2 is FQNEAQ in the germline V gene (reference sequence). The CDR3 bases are TGTGCCAGCAGCGTACAGTGGAACACTGAAGCTTTCTTT. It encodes CASSVQWNTEAFF.

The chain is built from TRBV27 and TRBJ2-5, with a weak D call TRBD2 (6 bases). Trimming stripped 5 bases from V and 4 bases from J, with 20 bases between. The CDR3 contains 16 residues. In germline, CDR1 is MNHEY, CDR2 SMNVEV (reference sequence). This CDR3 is CASSPRGTLGGETQYF. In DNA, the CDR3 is TGTGCCAGCAGTCCCCGGGGGACCCTCGGGGGAGAGACCCAGTACTTC.

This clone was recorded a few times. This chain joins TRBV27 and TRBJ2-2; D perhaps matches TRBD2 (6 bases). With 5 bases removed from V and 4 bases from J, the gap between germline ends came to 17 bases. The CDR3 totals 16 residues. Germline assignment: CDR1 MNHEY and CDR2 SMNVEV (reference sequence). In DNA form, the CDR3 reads TGTGCCAGCAGTCTCGAGTTCGGGAGCCCCACCGGGGAGCTGTTTTTT. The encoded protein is CASSLEFGSPTGELFF.

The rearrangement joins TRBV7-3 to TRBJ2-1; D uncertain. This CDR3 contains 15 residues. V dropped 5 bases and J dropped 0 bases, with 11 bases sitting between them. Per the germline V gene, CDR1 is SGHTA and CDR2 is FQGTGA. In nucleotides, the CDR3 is TGTGCCAGCAGCCTGCGCTCGGGCTCCTACAATGAGCAGTTCTTC. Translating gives CASSLRSGSYNEQFF.

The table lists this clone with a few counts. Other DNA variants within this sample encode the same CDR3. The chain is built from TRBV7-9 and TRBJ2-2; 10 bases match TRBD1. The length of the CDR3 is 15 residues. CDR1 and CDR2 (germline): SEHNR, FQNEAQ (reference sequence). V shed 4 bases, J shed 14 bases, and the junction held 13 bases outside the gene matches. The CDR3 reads CASSSGTGVTDSLFF. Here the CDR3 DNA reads TGTGCCAGCAGCTCCGGGACAGGGGTAACGGATAGTCTGTTTTTT.

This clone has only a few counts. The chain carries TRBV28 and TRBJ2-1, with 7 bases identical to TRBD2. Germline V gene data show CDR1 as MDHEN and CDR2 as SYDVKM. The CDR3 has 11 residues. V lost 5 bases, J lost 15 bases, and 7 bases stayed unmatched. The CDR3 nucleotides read TGTGCCAGCAGTGACATAGCGGGCAGGTTCTTC. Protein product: CASSDIAGRFF.

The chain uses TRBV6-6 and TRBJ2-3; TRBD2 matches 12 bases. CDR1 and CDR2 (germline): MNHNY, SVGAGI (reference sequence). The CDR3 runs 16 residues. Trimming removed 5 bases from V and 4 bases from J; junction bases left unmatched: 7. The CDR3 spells CASSPRLAGVADTQYF. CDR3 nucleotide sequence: TGTGCCAGCAGTCCCCGACTAGCGGGAGTCGCAGATACGCAGTATTTT.

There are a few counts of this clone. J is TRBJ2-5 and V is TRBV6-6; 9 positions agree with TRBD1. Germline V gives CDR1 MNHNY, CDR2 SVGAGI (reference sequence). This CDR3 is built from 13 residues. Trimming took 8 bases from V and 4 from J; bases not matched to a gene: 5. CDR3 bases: TGTGCCAGCCTTGGGACAGGGTCAGAGACCCAGTACTTC. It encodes CASLGTGSETQYF.